Listed here are 3 T cell receptor beta chains from one sample, sequenced in a study of T cell changes during pregnancy in multiple sclerosis. Generated by immunoSEQ multiplex PCR, the TCRdb table keeps only in-frame clones and is missing some. The data show some 38,000 clones, around nine tenths seen once. Source: CD4+ T cells from peripheral blood mononuclear cells, taken in the second trimester of pregnancy. The receptors here all came from a female donor in good health, enrolled as a control in a pregnancy study.

This sequence joins TRBV4-2 and TRBJ1-1; 8 nucleotides line up with TRBD1. Germline CDR1 reads LGHNA; CDR2 reads YNFKEQ. There are 15 residues in the CDR3. Trimming at V came to 1 base and at J to 3 bases, leaving 4 bases not matched to a gene. The CDR3 coding sequence is TGTGCCAGCAGCCAAGGGCAGGGGGCGTACACTGAAGCTTTCTTT. Translation: CASSQGQGAYTEAFF.

This chain uses TRBV10-3 with TRBJ1-6; D uncertain. V gave up 4 bases and J gave up 5 bases, with 9 bases separating them. Germline CDR1 and CDR2: ENHRY and SYGVKD. The CDR3 loop spans 14 amino acids. The CDR3 DNA reads TGTGCCATCAGTGTCGGAGTCGATAATTCACCCCTCCACTTT. Its translation is CAISVGVDNSPLHF.

This clone has only a few counts. The chain combines TRBV5-4 with TRBJ1-2; D ambiguous. Trimming removed 0 bases at V and 2 bases at J, with 5 bases between. From germline, CDR1 is SGHNT and CDR2 YYREEE (reference sequence). The CDR3 has 13 residues. The CDR3 loop is CASSLDRNYGYTF. The CDR3 DNA reads TGTGCCAGCAGCTTGGACAGAAACTATGGCTACACCTTC.